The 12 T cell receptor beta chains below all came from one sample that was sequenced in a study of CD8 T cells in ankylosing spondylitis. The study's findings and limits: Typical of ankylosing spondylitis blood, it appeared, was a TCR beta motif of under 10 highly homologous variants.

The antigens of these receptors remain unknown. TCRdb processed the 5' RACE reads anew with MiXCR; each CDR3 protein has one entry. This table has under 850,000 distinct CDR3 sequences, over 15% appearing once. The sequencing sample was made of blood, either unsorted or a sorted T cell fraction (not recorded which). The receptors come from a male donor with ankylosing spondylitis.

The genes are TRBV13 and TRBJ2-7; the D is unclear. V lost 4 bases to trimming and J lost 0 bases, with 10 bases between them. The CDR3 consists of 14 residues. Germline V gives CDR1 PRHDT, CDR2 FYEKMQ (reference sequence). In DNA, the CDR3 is TGTGCCAGCAGCTCGTTAGACAACTCCTACGAGCAGTACTTC. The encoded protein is CASSSLDNSYEQYF. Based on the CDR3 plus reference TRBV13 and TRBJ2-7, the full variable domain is AAGVIQSPRHLIKEKRETATLKCYPIPRHDTVYWYQQGPGQDPQFLISFYEKMQSDKGSIPDRFSAQQFSDYHSELNMSSLELGDSALYFCASSSLDNSYEQYFGPGTRLTVT.

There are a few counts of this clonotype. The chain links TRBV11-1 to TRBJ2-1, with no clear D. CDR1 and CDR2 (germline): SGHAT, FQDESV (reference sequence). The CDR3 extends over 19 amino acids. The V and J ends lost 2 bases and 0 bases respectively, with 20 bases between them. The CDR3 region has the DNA TGTGCCAGCAGCTTATTGGGGTGGGCGGAACCGAGCTCCTACAATGAGCAGTTCTTC. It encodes CASSLLGWAEPSSYNEQFF.

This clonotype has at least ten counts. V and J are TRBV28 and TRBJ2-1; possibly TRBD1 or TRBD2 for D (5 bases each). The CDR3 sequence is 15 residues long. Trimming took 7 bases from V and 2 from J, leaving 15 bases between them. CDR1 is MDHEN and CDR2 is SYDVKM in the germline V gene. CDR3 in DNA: TGTGCCAGCACGGGGCCCAGGGCCCCCTACAATGAGCAGTTCTTC. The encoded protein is CASTGPRAPYNEQFF.

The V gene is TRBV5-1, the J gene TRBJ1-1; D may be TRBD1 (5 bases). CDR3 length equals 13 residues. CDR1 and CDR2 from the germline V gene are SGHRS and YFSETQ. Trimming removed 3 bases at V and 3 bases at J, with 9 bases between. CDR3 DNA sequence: TGCGCCAGCAGCTGGTCAGGGTACACTGAAGCTTTCTTT. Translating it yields CASSWSGYTEAFF.

The CDR3 DNA reads TGTGCCAGCAGTCCCGGGCCTTCGGGGGAGACCCAGTACTTC. It specifies CASSPGPSGETQYF. This chain uses TRBV12-3 or TRBV12-4 with TRBJ2-5, with a possible D match to TRBD2 (5 bases). V was pared by 5 bases and J by 5 bases, with 15 bases between. The CDR3 has 14 residues.

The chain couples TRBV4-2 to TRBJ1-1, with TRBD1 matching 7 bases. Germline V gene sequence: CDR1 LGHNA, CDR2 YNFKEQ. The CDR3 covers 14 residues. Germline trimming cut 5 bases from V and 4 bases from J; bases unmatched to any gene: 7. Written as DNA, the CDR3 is TGTGCCAGCAGCACCGAGGGGGCGAGCACTGAAGCTTTCTTT. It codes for CASSTEGASTEAFF.

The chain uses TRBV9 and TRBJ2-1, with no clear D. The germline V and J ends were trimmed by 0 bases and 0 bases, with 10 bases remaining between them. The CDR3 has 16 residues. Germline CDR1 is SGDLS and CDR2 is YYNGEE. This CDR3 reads CASSVDGRSSYNEQFF. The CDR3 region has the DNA TGTGCCAGCAGCGTAGATGGCAGAAGCTCCTACAATGAGCAGTTCTTC.

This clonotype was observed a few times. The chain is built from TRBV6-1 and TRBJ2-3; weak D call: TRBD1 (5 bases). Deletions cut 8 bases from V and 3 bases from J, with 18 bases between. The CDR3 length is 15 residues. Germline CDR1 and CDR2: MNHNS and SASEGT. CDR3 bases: TGTGCCAGCTCTGCTATGGCAGGGCAGACAGATACGCAGTATTTT. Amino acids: CASSAMAGQTDTQYF.

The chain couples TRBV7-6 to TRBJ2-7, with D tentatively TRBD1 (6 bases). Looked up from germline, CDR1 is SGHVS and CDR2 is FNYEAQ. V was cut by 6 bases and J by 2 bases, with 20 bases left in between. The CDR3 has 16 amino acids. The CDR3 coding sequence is TGTGCCAGCAGTCCTAAATCACAGGGTTTCCCCTACGAGCAGTACTTC. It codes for CASSPKSQGFPYEQYF.

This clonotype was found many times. In DNA form, the CDR3 reads TGCGCCAGCAGCCAAGATCAGGGAAACACTGAAGCTTTCTTT. Amino acids: CASSQDQGNTEAFF. The V gene is TRBV4-1, the J gene TRBJ1-1, with D perhaps TRBD1 (5 bases). The V gene lost 0 bases and the J gene lost 2 bases, with 7 bases spanning the gap. This CDR3 region has 14 residues. In germline, CDR1 is MGHRA, CDR2 YSYEKL.

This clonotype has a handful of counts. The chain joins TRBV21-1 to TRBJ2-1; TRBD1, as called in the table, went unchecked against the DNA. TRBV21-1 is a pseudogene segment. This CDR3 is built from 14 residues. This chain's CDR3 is CASGPGGDHNEQFF. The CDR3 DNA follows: TGTGCCAGCGGGCCAGGGGGGGACCACAATGAGCAGTTCTTC.

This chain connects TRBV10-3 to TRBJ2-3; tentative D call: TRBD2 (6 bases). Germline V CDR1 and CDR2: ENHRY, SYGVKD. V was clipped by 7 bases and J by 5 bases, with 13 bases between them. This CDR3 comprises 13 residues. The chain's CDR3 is CAITRQGGDTQYF. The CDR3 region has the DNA TGTGCCATCACCCGGCAGGGAGGAGATACGCAGTATTTT.